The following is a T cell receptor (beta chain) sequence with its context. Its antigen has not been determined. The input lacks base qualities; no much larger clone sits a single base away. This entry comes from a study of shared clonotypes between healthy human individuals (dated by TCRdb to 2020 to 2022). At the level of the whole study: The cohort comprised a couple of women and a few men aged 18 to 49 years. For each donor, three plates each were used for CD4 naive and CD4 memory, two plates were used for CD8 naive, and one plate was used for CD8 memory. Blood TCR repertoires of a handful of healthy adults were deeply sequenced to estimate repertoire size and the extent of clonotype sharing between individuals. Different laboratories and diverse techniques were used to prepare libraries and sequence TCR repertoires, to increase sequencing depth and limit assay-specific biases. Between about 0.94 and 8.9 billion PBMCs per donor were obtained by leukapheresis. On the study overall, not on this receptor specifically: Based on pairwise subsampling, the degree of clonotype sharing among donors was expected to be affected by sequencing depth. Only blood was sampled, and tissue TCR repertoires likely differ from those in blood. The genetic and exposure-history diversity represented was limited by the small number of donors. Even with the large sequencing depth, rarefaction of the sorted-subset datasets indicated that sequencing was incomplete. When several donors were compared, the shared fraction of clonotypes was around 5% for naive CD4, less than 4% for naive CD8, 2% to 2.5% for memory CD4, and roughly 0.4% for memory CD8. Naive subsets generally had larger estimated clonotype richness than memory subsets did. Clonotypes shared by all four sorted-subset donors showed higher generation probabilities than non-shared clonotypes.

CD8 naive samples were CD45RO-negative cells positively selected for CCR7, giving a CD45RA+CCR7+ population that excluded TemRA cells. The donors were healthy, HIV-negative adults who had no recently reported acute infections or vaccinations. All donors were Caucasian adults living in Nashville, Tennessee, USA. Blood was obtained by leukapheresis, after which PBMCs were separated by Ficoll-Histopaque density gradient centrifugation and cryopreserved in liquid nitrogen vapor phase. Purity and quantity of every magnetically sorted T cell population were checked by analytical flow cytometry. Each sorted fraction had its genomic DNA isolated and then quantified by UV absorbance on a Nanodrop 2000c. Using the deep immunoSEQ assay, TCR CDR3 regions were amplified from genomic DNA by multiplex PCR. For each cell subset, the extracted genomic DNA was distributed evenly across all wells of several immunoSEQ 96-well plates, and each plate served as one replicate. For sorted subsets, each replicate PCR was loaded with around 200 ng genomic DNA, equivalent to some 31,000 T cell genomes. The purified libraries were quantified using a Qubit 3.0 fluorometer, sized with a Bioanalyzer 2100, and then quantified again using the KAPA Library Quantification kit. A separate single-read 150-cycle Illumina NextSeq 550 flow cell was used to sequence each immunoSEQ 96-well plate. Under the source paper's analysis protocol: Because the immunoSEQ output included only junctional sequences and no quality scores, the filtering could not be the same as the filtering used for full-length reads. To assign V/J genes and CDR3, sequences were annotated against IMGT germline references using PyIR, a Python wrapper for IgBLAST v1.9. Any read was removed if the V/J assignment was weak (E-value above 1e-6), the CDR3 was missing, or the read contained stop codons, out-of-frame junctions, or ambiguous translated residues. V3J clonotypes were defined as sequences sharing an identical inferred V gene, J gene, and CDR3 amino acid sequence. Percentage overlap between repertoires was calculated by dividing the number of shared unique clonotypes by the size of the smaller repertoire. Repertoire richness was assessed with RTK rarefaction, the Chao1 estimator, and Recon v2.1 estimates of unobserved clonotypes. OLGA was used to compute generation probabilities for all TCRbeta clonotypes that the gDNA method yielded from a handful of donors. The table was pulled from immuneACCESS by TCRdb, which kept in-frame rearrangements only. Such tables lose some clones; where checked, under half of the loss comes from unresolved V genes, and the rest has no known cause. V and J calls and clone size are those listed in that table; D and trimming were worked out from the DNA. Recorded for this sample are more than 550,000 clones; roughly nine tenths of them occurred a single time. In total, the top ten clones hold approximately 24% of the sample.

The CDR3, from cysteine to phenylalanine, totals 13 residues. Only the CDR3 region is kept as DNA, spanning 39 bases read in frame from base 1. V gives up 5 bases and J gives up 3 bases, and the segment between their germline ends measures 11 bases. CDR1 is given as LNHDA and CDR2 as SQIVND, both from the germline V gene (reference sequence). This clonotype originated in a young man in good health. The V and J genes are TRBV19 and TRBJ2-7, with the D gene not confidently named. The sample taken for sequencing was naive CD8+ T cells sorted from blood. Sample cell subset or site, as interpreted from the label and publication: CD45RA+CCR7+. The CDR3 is CASSLYVGYEQYF. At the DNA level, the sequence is TGTGCCAGTAGTCTGTACGTGGGCTACGAGCAGTACTTC. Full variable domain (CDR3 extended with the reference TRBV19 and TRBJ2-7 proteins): DGGITQSPKYLFRKEGQNVTLSCEQNLNHDAMYWYRQDPGQGLRLIYYSQIVNDFQKGDIAEGYSVSREKKESFPLTVTSAQKNPTAFYLCASSLYVGYEQYFGPGTRLTVT.